The rows below give T cell receptor beta chains drawn from one sample of a study of cytomegalovirus exposure and HLA in healthy donors. The repertoire was sequenced with immunoSEQ multiplex PCR; TCRdb's copy has only in-frame clones and lacks some. The table has more than 110,000 clones, 73% seen once. Sequencing input: PBMCs. These TCRs come from a middle-aged woman in good health and CMV-seronegative. Both conserved end residues are part of each CDR3. The D gene is left open where the match is weak. Clone size appears in some rows only: once, few, many, or a class for an expanded clone.

V gene,clone size,D gene,J gene,CDR3 DNA,CDR3 protein
TRBV4-1,few,NA,TRBJ1-5,TGCGCCAGCAGAGACACATACAGGGATCGAAGCAATCAGCCCCAGCATTTT,CASRDTYRDRSNQPQHF
TRBV7-9,NA,NA,TRBJ1-6,TGTGCCAGCAGCTTAGTCGGGGGGGACCAGATGGCGTCACCCCTCCACTTT,CASSLVGGDQMASPLHF
TRBV18,NA,NA,TRBJ2-3,TGTGCCAGCTCACCGGCTGGGCAGGGCTCAGATACGCAGTATTTT,CASSPAGQGSDTQYF
TRBV7-9,NA,NA,TRBJ2-2,TGTTCCAGCAGCTTGGCTCCGGGACAGAACACCGGGGAGCTGTTTTTT,CSSSLAPGQNTGELFF
TRBV5-1,NA,TRBD1,TRBJ1-1,TGCGCCAGCAGCTTGGAAACAGGGGTCCGGACTGAAGCTTTCTTT,CASSLETGVRTEAFF
TRBV19,few,NA,TRBJ1-2,TGTGCCAGTAGTCTCACAGGGCCGATTTATGGCTACACCTTC,CASSLTGPIYGYTF
TRBV11-2,NA,NA,TRBJ1-5,TGTGCCAGCAGCTTAAATTACGGGTCTCAGCCCCAGCATTTT,CASSLNYGSQPQHF
TRBV14,few,NA,TRBJ1-1,TGTGCCAGCAGCCAAATCATCTTGGGGGCCTCTGAAGCTTTCTTT,CASSQIILGASEAFF
TRBV6-6,NA,TRBD1,TRBJ1-2,TGTGCCAGCAGTTACCAAGACAGGGGGCATGGCTACACCTTC,CASSYQDRGHGYTF
TRBV9,NA,NA,TRBJ1-1,TGTGCCAGCAGCGTAGAGTTATGGAGTACTGAAGCTTTCTTT,CASSVELWSTEAFF
TRBV5-1,NA,TRBD1,TRBJ2-5,TGCGCCAGCAGCTTGAGGACAGGGGAAAAGGAGACCCAGTACTTC,CASSLRTGEKETQYF
TRBV5-4,few,NA,TRBJ1-2,TGTGCCAGCAGCTTGGGGCAGGTCCCCTATGGCTACACCTTC,CASSLGQVPYGYTF
TRBV2,few,NA,TRBJ1-4,TGTGCCAGCATGAGGACTGAGAATGAAAAACTGTTTTTT,CASMRTENEKLFF
TRBV9,once,NA,TRBJ1-2,TGTGCCAGCAGCGTAGGCCGGCGACCTGGGACTTGGGACTATGGCTACACCTTC,CASSVGRRPGTWDYGYTF
TRBV5-1,NA,TRBD1,TRBJ2-7,TGCGCCAGCAGCTTCAACAGGGGATCCTACGAGCAGTACTTC,CASSFNRGSYEQYF
TRBV15,few,TRBD2,TRBJ2-5,TGTGCCACCAGCAGAGTCCCCGGGGGGCAAGAGACCCAGTACTTC,CATSRVPGGQETQYF
TRBV2,NA,TRBD1,TRBJ1-1,TGTGCCAGCAGTAGCACAGGGGACACTGAAGCTTTCTTT,CASSSTGDTEAFF
TRBV27,NA,NA,TRBJ1-6,TGTGCCAGCAGTGCCACATCTGCGGGGAATTCACCCCTCCACTTT,CASSATSAGNSPLHF
TRBV10-3,few,TRBD2,TRBJ2-7,TGTGCCATCAGCCAGACTAGCGGGGGAACACCCTACGAGCAGTACTTC,CAISQTSGGTPYEQYF
TRBV4-1,NA,NA,TRBJ2-2,TGCGCCAGCAGCCAAGATTTAAGGAGGGAACTGTTTTTT,CASSQDLRRELFF
TRBV13,NA,TRBD1,TRBJ2-1,TGTGCCAGCAGCTCCACAGGGGACGATGAGCAGTTCTTC,CASSSTGDDEQFF
TRBV19,NA,TRBD2,TRBJ2-3,TGTGCCAGTAAGGGCCTGCCGGGACTAGCGGGGGGAGGGGGCACAGATACGCAGTATTTT,CASKGLPGLAGGGGTDTQYF
TRBV6-5,few,NA,TRBJ2-1,TGTGCCAGCAGTTCGGAGGGACTTGTCGACAATGAGCAGTTCTTC,CASSSEGLVDNEQFF
TRBV11-3,NA,NA,TRBJ1-1,TGTGCCAGCAGCTTAAACGGACAGACTGAAGCTTTCTTT,CASSLNGQTEAFF
TRBV4-3,NA,TRBD1,TRBJ1-2,TGCGCCAGCAGCCGGGACAGGACAGGGGATATGAGCTACACCTTC,CASSRDRTGDMSYTF
TRBV2,NA,NA,TRBJ1-5,TGTGCCAGCAGTGCGTCAGGTGATAGCAATCAGCCCCAGCATTTT,CASSASGDSNQPQHF
TRBV5-5,NA,NA,TRBJ1-1,TGTGCCAGCAGCTTGGAAGGGGGTGGTACTGAAGCTTTCTTT,CASSLEGGGTEAFF
TRBV2,NA,TRBD1,TRBJ1-6,TGTGCCAGCAGTGAGACAGGGAGAGATTCACCCCTCCACTTT,CASSETGRDSPLHF
TRBV9,NA,NA,TRBJ1-1,TGTGCCAGCAGCGTAGACCTGACTTCGGACACTGAAGCTTTCTTT,CASSVDLTSDTEAFF
TRBV9,few,NA,TRBJ2-2,TGTGCCAGCAAAAGAGACACGAACACCGGGGAGCTGTTTTTT,CASKRDTNTGELFF
TRBV6-5,many,NA,TRBJ1-1,TGTGCCAGCAGTTTGACAGGTTCCCCAGACACTGAAGCTTTCTTT,CASSLTGSPDTEAFF
TRBV2,NA,NA,TRBJ1-6,TGTGCCAGCCAGAAGGGAGGTTCACCCCTCCACTTT,CASQKGGSPLHF
TRBV5-1,few,NA,TRBJ2-1,TGCGCCAGCAGCTTGGCGGACTTCCAGCCCCCCAATGAGCAGTTCTTC,CASSLADFQPPNEQFF
TRBV19,NA,NA,TRBJ1-2,TGTGCCAGTAGTCCGAGTCTGAGGGCAGATGGCTACACCTTC,CASSPSLRADGYTF
TRBV11-2,NA,TRBD1,TRBJ2-7,TGTGCCAGCAGCCACTGGGGGGCAGGGGGCTCGTACGAGCAGTACTTC,CASSHWGAGGSYEQYF
TRBV4-1,NA,NA,TRBJ1-2,TGCGCCGCGGGGGGAGATATCGGGTATGGCTACACCTTC,CAAGGDIGYGYTF
TRBV6-5,NA,NA,TRBJ2-2,TGTGCCAGCAGCAGGGGACCTAACACCGGGGAGCTGTTTTTT,CASSRGPNTGELFF
TRBV10-3,once,NA,TRBJ2-7,TGTGCCACAACAGGGGGGGACTCCTACGAGCAGTACTTC,CATTGGDSYEQYF
TRBV7-9,NA,TRBD1,TRBJ1-2,TGTGCCAGCAGCTTAGGCGGGACAGGGACCCTACTTAACTATGGCTACACCTTC,CASSLGGTGTLLNYGYTF
TRBV6-5,NA,TRBD2,TRBJ2-1,TGTGCCAGCAGGCACCAGCGGGGGGGCCTCGATGAGCAGTTCTTC,CASRHQRGGLDEQFF